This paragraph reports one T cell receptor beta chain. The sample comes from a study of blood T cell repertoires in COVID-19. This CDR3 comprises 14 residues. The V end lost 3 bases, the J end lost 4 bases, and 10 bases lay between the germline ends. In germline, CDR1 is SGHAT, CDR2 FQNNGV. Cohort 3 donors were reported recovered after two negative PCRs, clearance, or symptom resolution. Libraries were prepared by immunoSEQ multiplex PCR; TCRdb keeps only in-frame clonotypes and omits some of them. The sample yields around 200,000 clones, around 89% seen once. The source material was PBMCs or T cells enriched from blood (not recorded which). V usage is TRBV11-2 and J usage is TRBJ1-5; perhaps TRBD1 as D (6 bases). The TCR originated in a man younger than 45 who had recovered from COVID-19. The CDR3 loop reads CASSFQGSNQPQHF. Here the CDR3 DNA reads TGTGCCAGCAGCTTCCAGGGGAGTAATCAGCCCCAGCATTTT.